This TCR beta chain was profiled in a study of blood T cell repertoires in COVID-19. Across the study: Acute-phase and convalescent COVID-19 samples originated in the United States, Italy and Spain. Sources were T cells, B-cell-depleted T cells, or PBMCs; the material itself was cDNA or gDNA.

CDR1 is MDHEN and CDR2 is SYDVKM in the germline V gene. The CDR3 is 13 amino acids. V dropped 8 bases and J dropped 2 bases, with 12 bases sitting between them. In the original processing: Reference gene primers were amplified, and this amplification served to estimate nucleated cell counts. TCRdb keeps only in-frame clones here, not all; method: immunoSEQ multiplex PCR. For V, J and clone size, that table is used; D and trimming come from the DNA. Seen here are fewer than 300,000 clones, about four fifths observed once, and the top ten hold 8% to 10%. The chain is built from TRBV28 and TRBJ1-2, with D possibly TRBD1 on 6 matching bases. The clonotype originates from a woman aged 45-59 years who had recovered from COVID-19. The source material was peripheral blood. This CDR3 reads CASLRDTNYGYTF. CDR3 nucleotides: TGTGCCAGCCTACGGGACACCAACTATGGCTACACCTTC.